The source of this TCR beta chain is a study of cytomegalovirus exposure and HLA in healthy donors. About the study: Ancestry clustering placed more than 65% of approximately 420 genotyped donors in the Caucasian-associated cluster.

Germline V CDR1 and CDR2: SGHDT, YYEEEE. This CDR3 has 12 amino acids. V lost 3 bases and J lost 7, with 8 bases in between. The PCR contained 60 Vbeta and 13 Jbeta primers. The repertoire was sequenced with immunoSEQ multiplex PCR; TCRdb's copy has only in-frame clones and lacks some. This sample carries about 190,000 clones, over 60% of them seen once, and the ten largest clones take approximately 5%. The origin of this receptor is a man aged 25-45 years in good health and CMV-seropositive. Source material: PBMCs. V gene TRBV5-6 combines with J gene TRBJ1-5, with a tentative D call TRBD1 (5 bases). The CDR3 reads CASSWGGQPQHF. CDR3 bases: TGTGCCAGCAGCTGGGGGGGACAGCCCCAGCATTTT. The whole variable domain, remainder taken from reference TRBV5-6 and TRBJ1-5, is DAGVTQSPTHLIKTRGQQVTLRCSPKSGHDTVSWYQQALGQGPQFIFQYYEEEERQRGNFPDRFSGHQFPNYSSELNVNALLLGDSALYLCASSWGGQPQHFGDGTRLSIL.